What follows are 2 T cell receptor beta chains derived from one specimen sequenced in a study of T cell responses to AZD1222 COVID-19 vaccine. This table comes from immunoSEQ multiplex PCR, and its TCRdb copy is limited to in-frame clones, with some not included. In the table there are about 130,000 clones, around 90% of which are singletons. The source material was peripheral blood, sampled 28 days after the second AZD1222 dose. The receptors stem from an adult who received the AZD1222 COVID-19 vaccine.

The CDR3: CASTRAGAYNEQFF. CDR3 bases: TGTGCCAGCACCCGGGCAGGGGCCTACAATGAGCAGTTCTTC. This rearrangement joins TRBV2 to TRBJ2-1; tentative D call: TRBD1 (6 bases). CDR1 is SNHLY, CDR2 FYNNEI, per germline. The CDR3 has 14 residues. Trimming stripped 7 bases from V and 2 bases from J, with 12 bases between.

V gene TRBV3-1 (or the pseudogene TRBV3-2) combines with J gene TRBJ2-3; 14 nucleotides line up with TRBD2. CDR1 and CDR2 from the germline V gene are LGHDT and YNNKEL (reference sequence). V shed 2 bases and J 5 bases; nucleotides not matched to a gene: 6. The CDR3 has 17 residues. The CDR3 DNA reads TGTGCCAGCAGCCAAACGGGACTAGCGGGAGACGTAGATACGCAGTATTTT. It translates to CASSQTGLAGDVDTQYF.